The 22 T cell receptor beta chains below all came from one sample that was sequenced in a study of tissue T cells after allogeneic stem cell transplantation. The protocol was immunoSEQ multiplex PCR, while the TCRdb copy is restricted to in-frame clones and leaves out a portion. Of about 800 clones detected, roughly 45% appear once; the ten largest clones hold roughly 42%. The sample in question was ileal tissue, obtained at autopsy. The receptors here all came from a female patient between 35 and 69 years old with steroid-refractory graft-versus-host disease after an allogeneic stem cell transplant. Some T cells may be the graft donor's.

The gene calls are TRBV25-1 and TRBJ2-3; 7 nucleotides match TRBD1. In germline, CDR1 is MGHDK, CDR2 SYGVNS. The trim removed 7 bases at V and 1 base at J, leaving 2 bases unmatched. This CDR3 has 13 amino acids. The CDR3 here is CASNRGGTDTQYF. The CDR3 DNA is TGTGCCAGCAACAGGGGAGGCACAGATACGCAGTATTTT. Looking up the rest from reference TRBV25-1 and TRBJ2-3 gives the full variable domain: EADIYQTPRYLVIGTGKKITLECSQTMGHDKMYWYQQDPGMELHLIHYSYGVNSTEKGDLSSESTVSRIRTEHFPLTLESARPSHTSQYLCASNRGGTDTQYFGPGTRLTVL.

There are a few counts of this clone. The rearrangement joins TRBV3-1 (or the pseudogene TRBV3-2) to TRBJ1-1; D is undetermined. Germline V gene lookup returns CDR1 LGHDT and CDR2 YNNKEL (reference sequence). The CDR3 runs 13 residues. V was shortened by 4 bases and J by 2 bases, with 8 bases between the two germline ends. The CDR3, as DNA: TGTGCCAGCAGCCGCCAAATCAACACTGAAGCTTTCTTT. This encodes CASSRQINTEAFF.

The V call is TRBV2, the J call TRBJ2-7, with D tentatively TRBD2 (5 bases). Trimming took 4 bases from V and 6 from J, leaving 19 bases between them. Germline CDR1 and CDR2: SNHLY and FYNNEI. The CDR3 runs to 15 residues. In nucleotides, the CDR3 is TGTGCCAGCAGTGTTACTAGGTGGGCCACGGGCGAGCAGTACTTC. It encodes CASSVTRWATGEQYF.

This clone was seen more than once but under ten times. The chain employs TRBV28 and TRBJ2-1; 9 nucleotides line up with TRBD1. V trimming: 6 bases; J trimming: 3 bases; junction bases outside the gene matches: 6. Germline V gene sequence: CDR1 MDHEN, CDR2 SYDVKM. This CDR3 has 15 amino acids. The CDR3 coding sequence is TGTGCCAGCAGCTCACAGGGGGCATTCTACAATGAGCAGTTCTTC. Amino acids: CASSSQGAFYNEQFF.

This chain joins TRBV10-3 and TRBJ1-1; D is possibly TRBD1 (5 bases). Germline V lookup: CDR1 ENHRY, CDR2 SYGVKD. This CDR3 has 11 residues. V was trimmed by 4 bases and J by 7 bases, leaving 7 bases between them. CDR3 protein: CAISGDREAFF. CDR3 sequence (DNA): TGTGCCATCAGTGGGGACCGTGAAGCTTTCTTT.

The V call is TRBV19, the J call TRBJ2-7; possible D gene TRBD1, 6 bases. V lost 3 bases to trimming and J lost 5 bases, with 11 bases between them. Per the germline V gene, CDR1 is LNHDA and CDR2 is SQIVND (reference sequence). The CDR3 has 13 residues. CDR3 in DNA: TGTGCCAGTAGTATGACAGGTGGGAACGAGCAGTACTTC. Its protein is CASSMTGGNEQYF.

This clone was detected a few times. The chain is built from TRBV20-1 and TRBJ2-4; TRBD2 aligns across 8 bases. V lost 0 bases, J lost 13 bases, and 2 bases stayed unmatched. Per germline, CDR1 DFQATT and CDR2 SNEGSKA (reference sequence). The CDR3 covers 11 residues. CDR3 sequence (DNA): TGCAGTGCTAGAGATAAGCGGGGGCAGTACTTC. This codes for CSARDKRGQYF.

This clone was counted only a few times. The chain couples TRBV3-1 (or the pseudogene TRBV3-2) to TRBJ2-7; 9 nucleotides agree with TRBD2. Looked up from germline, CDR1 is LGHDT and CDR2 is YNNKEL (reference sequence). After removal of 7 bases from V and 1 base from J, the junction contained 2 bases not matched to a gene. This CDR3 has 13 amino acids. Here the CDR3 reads CASNLAGSYEQYF. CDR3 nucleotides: TGTGCCAGCAACCTAGCGGGGTCCTACGAGCAGTACTTC.

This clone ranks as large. The DNA of the CDR3 is TGTGCCAGCAGTGCCGATACCAATGAGCAGTTCTTC. Translation: CASSADTNEQFF. The genes are TRBV12-3 or TRBV12-4 and TRBJ2-1, with D uncertain. Trimming left V 5 bases short and J 6 bases short, with 8 bases between. The CDR3 contains 12 residues.

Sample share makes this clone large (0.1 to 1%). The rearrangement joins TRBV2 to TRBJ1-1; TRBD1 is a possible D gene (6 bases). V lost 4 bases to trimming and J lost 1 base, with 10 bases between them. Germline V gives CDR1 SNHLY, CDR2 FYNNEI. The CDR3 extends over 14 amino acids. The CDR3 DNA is TGTGCCAGCAGTGTTGGCAGGGGGAACACTGAAGCTTTCTTT. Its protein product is CASSVGRGNTEAFF.

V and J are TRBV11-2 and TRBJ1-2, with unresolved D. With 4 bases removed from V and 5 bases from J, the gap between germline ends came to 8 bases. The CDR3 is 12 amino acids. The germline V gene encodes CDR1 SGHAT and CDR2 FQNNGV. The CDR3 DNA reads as TGTGCCAGCAGCTCTGGAGTGTATGGCTACACCTTC. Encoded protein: CASSSGVYGYTF.

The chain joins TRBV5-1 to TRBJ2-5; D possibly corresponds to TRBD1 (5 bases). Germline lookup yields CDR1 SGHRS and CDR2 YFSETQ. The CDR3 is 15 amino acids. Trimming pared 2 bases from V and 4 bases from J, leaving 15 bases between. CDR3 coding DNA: TGCGCCAGCAGCTTAGGACATCCAGGACGAGAGACCCAGTACTTC. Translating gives CASSLGHPGRETQYF. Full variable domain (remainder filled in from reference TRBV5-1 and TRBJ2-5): KAGVTQTPRYLIKTRGQQVTLSCSPISGHRSVSWYQQTPGQGLQFLFEYFSETQRNKGNFPGRFSGRQFSNSRSEMNVSTLELGDSALYLCASSLGHPGRETQYFGPGTRLLVL.

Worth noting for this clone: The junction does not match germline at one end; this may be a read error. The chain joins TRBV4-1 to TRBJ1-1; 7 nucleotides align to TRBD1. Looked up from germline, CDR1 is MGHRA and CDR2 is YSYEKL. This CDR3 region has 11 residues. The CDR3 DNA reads TGCGCCAGCGGAAGGACAGGCACATTAGCCTTT. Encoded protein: CASGRTGTLAF.

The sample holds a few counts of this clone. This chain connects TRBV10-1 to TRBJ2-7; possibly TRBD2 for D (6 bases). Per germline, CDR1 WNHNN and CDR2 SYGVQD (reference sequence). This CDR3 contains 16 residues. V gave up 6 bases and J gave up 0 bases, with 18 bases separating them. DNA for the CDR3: TGCGCCAGCAGCCCCTGGAGGGGAACCGTCTCCTACGAGCAGTACTTC. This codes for CASSPWRGTVSYEQYF.

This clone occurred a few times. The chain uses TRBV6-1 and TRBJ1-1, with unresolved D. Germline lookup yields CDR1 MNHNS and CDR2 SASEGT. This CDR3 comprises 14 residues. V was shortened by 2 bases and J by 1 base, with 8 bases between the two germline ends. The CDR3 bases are TGTGCCAGCAGTGAACGGATAGCGAACACTGAAGCTTTCTTT. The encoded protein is CASSERIANTEAFF.

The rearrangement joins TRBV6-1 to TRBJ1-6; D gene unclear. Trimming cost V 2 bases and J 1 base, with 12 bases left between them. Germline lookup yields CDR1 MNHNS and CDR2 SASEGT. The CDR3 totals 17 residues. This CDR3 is CASSERSAKSYNSPLHF. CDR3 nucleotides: TGTGCCAGCAGTGAACGATCTGCTAAATCCTATAATTCACCCCTCCACTTT.

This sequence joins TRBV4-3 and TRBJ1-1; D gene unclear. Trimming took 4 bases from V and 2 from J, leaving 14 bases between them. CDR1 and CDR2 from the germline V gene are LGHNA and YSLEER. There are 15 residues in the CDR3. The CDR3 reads CASSPLFAANTEAFF. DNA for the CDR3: TGCGCCAGCAGCCCCCTGTTTGCCGCAAACACTGAAGCTTTCTTT.

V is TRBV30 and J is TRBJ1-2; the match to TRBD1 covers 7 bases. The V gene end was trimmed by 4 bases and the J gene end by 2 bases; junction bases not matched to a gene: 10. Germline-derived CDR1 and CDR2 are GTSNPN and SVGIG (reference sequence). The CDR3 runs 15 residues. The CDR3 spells CAWTQRGLLNYGYTF. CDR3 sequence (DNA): TGTGCCTGGACCCAAAGGGGGCTCCTCAACTATGGCTACACCTTC.

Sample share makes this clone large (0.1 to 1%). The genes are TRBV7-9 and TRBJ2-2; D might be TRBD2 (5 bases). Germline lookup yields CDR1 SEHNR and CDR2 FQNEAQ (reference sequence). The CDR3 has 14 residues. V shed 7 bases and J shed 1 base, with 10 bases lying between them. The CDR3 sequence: CASTSRGNTGELFF. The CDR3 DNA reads TGTGCCAGCACATCCCGGGGGAACACCGGGGAGCTGTTTTTT.

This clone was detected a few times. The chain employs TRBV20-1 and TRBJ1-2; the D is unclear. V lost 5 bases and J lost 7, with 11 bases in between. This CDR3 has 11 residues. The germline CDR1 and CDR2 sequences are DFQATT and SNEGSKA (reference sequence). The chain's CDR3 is CSAGVNGGYTF. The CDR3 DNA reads TGCAGTGCTGGGGTAAATGGTGGCTACACCTTC.

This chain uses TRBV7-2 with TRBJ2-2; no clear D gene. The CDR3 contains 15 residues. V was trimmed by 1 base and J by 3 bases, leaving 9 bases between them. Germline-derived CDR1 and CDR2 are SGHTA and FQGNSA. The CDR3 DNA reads TGTGCCAGCAGCTTAGGGAACAGCTACACCGGGGAGCTGTTTTTT. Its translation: CASSLGNSYTGELFF.

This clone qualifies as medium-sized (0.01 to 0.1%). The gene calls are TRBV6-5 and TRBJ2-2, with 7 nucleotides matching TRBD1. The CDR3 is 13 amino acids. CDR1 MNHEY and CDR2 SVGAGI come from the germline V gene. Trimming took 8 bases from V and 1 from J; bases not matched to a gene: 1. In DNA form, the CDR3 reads TGTGCCAGCCGACAGGGGAACACCGGGGAGCTGTTTTTT. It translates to CASRQGNTGELFF.